Shown below are 5 T cell receptor beta chains from a single sample sequenced in a study of synovial regulatory T cells in juvenile arthritis. TCRdb keeps only in-frame clones here, not all; method: immunoSEQ multiplex PCR. With just under 10,000 clones in the sample, the ten largest clones hold about 1.1%. The sequenced sample consisted of Treg cells from blood. Described subset: remaining (HLA-DR-negative) circulating blood Treg cells. These TCRs come from a donor younger than 30 with juvenile idiopathic arthritis.

The chain carries TRBV5-1 and TRBJ2-5; TCRdb returns TRBD2, unconfirmable since there is no DNA. The CDR3 contains 14 residues. Nucleotide data are not available. Germline V gene data show CDR1 as SGHRS and CDR2 as YFSETQ. The CDR3 reads CASSLRTSSETQYF. Looking up the rest from reference TRBV5-1 and TRBJ2-5 gives the full variable domain: KAGVTQTPRYLIKTRGQQVTLSCSPISGHRSVSWYQQTPGQGLQFLFEYFSETQRNKGNFPGRFSGRQFSNSRSEMNVSTLELGDSALYLCASSLRTSSETQYFGPGTRLLVL.

The genes are TRBV6-5 and TRBJ1-2. Germline V gene sequence: CDR1 MNHEY, CDR2 SVGAGI. CDR3 length equals 13 residues. DNA was not recorded. The CDR3 here is CASSPEFNYGYTF.

The chain recombines TRBV5-1 with TRBJ1-3; the D call of TRBD1 rests on TCRdb alone, since no DNA is present to check it. Germline CDR1 is SGHRS and CDR2 is YFSETQ. The length of the CDR3 is 16 residues. The record lacks a DNA sequence. The CDR3 sequence is CASSLGRARSGNTIYF.

The genes are TRBV4-2 and TRBJ2-2; the D gene TCRdb calls, TRBD2, cannot be checked with no DNA. Germline-derived CDR1 and CDR2 are LGHNA and YNFKEQ. This CDR3 has 15 residues. No DNA accompanies this entry. CDR3 residues: CASSQVGLAAGELFF.

The chain recombines TRBV30 with TRBJ2-6. CDR3 length: 17 amino acids. DNA for this receptor is not on file. CDR1 and CDR2 (germline): GTSNPN, SVGIG (reference sequence). CDR3 region: CAWSVLWGASGANVLTF.